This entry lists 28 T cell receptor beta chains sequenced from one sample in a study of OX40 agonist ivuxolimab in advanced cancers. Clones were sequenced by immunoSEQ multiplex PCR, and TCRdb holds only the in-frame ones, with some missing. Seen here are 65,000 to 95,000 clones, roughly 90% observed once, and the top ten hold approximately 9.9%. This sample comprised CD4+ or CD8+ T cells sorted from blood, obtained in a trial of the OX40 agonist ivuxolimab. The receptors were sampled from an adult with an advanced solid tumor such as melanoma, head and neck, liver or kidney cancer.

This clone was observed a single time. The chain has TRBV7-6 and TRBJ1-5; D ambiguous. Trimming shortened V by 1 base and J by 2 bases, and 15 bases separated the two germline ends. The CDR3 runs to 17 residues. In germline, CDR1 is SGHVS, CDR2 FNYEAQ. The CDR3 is CASSLGAVDVGNQPQHF. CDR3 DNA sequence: TGTGCCAGCAGCTTAGGTGCGGTGGACGTAGGCAATCAGCCCCAGCATTTT.

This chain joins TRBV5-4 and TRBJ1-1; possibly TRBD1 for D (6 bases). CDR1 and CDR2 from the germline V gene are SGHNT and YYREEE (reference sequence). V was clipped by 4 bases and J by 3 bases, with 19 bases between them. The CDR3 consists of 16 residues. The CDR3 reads CASSTDYRVEDTEAFF. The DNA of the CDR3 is TGTGCCAGCAGCACCGACTACAGGGTGGAGGACACTGAAGCTTTCTTT.

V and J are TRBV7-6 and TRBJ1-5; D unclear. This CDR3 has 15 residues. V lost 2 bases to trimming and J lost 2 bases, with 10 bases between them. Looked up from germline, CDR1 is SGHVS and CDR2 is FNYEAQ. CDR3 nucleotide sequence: TGTGCCAGCAGCTTATACCCCGGGGGCAATCAGCCCCAGCATTTT. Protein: CASSLYPGGNQPQHF.

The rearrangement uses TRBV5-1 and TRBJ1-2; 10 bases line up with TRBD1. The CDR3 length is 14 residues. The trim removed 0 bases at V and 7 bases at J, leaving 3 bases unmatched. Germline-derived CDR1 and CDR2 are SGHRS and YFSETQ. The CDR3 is CASSLEGDRGGYTF. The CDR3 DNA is TGCGCCAGCAGCTTGGAGGGGGACAGGGGTGGCTACACCTTC.

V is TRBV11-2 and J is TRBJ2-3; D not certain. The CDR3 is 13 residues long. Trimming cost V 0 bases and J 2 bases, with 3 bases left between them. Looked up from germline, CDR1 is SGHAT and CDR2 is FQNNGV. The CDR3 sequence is CASSLEDTDTQYF. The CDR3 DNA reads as TGTGCCAGCAGCTTAGAGGACACAGATACGCAGTATTTT.

CDR3 amino acids: CASSYGQGGYEQYF. The CDR3 region has the DNA TGTGCCAGCAGTTACGGGCAGGGGGGATACGAGCAGTACTTC. This chain connects TRBV6-6 to TRBJ2-7; weak D call: TRBD1 (7 bases). Trimming removed 2 bases from V and 4 bases from J, with 12 bases in between. The CDR3 totals 14 residues. CDR1 is MNHNY, CDR2 SVGAGI, per germline (reference sequence).

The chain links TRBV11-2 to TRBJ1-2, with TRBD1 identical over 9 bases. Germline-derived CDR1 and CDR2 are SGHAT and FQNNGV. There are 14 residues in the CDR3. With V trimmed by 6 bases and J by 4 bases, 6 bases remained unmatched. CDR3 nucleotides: TGTGCCAGCAGTCCGGGACAGGGCACCTATGGCTACACCTTC. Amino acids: CASSPGQGTYGYTF.

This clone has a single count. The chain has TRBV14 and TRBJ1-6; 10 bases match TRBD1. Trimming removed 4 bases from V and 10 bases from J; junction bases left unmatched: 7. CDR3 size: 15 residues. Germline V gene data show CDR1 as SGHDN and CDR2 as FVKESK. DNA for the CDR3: TGTGCCAGCAGCCGCCCTGGGACAGGGGTCTCACCCCTCCACTTT. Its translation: CASSRPGTGVSPLHF.

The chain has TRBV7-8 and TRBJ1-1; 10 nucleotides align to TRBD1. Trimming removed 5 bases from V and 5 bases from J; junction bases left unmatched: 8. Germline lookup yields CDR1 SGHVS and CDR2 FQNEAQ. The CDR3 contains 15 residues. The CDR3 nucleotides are TGTGCCAGCAGCGTCGGACAGGGGGTTTGGACTGAAGCTTTCTTT. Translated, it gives CASSVGQGVWTEAFF.

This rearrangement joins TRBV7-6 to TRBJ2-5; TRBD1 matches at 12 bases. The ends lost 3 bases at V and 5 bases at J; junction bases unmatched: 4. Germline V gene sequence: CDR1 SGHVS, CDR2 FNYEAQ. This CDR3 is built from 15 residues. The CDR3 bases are TGTGCCAGCAGCTTCGGGACAGGGGGCGAGGAGACCCAGTACTTC. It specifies CASSFGTGGEETQYF.

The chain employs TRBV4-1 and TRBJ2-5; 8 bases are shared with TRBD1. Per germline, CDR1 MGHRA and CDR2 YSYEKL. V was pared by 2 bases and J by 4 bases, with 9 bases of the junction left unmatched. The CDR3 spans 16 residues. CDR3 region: CASSQRQTDRGETQYF. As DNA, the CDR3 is TGCGCCAGCAGCCAACGCCAGACTGACAGGGGAGAGACCCAGTACTTC.

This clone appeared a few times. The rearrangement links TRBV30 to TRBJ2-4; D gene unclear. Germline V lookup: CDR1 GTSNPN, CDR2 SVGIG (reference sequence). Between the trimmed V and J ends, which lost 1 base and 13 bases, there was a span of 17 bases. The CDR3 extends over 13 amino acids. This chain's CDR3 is CAWSDVDPQRQYF. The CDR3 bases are TGTGCCTGGAGTGACGTCGACCCTCAGCGCCAGTACTTC. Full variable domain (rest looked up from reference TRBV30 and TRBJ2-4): SQTIHQWPATLVQPVGSPLSLECTVEGTSNPNLYWYRQAAGRGLQLLFYSVGIGQISSEVPQNLSASRPQDRQFILSSKKLLLSDSGFYLCAWSDVDPQRQYFGAGTRLSVL.

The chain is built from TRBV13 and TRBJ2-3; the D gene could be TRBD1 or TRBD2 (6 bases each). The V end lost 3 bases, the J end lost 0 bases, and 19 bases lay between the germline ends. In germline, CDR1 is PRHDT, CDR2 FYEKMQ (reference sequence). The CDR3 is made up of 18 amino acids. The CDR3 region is CASSLLGAGSSSTDTQYF. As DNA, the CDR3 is TGTGCCAGCAGCTTGTTGGGGGCGGGATCCTCTAGCACAGATACGCAGTATTTT.

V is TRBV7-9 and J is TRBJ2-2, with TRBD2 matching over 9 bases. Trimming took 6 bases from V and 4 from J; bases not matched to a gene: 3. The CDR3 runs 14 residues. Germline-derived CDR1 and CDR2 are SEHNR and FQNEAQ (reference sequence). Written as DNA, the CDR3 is TGTGCCAGCAGGGAGCGGGAGGTCACCGGGGAGCTGTTTTTT. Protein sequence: CASREREVTGELFF. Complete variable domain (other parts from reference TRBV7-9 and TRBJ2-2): DTGVSQNPRHKITKRGQNVTFRCDPISEHNRLYWYRQTLGQGPEFLTYFQNEAQLEKSRLLSDRFSAERPKGSFSTLEIQRTEQGDSAMYLCASREREVTGELFFGEGSRLTVL.

The CDR3, as DNA: TGCGCCAGCAGCTCTAGATCACAGGGGACATCCTACGAGCAGTACTTC. Residues: CASSSRSQGTSYEQYF. This sequence joins TRBV5-1 and TRBJ2-7; 7 nucleotides align to TRBD1. The length of the CDR3 is 16 residues. Per germline, CDR1 SGHRS and CDR2 YFSETQ. Trimming took 3 bases from V and 1 from J; bases not matched to a gene: 10. Combining the CDR3 with reference TRBV5-1 and TRBJ2-7 gives the whole variable domain KAGVTQTPRYLIKTRGQQVTLSCSPISGHRSVSWYQQTPGQGLQFLFEYFSETQRNKGNFPGRFSGRQFSNSRSEMNVSTLELGDSALYLCASSSRSQGTSYEQYFGPGTRLTVT.

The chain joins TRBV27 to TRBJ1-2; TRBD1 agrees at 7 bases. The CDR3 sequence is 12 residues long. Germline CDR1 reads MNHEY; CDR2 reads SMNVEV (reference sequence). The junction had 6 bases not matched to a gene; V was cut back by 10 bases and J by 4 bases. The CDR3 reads CATRQGGYGYTF. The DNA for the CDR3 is TGTGCCACCAGACAGGGTGGCTATGGCTACACCTTC.

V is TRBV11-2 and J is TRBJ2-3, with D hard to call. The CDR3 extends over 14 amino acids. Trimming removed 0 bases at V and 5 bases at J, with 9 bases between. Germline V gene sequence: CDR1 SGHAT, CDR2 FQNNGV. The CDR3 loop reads CASSLDPGIDTQYF. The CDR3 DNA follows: TGTGCCAGCAGCTTAGATCCAGGCATAGATACGCAGTATTTT.

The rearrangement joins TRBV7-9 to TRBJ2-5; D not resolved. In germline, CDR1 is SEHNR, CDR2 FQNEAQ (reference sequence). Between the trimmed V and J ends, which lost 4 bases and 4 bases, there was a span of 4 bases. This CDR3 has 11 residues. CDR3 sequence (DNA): TGTGCCAGCAGCTCCTTAGAGACCCAGTACTTC. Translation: CASSSLETQYF.

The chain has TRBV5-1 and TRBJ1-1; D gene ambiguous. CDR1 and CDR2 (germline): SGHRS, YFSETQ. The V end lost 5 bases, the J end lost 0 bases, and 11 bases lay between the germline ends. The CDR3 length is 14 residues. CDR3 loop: CASSPSGMNTEAFF. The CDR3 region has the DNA TGCGCCAGCAGTCCCTCGGGAATGAACACTGAAGCTTTCTTT.

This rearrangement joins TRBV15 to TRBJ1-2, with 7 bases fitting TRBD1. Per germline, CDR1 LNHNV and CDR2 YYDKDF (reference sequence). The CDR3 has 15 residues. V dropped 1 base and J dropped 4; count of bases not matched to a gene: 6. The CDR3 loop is CATSRGRGQLYGYTF. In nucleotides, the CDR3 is TGTGCCACCAGCAGAGGCCGGGGACAGCTCTATGGCTACACCTTC.

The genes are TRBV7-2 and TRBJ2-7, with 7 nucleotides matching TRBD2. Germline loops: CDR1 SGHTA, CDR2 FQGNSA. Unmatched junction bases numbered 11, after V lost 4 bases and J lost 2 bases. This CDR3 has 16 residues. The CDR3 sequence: CASSWRDAGLTYEQYF. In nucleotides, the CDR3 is TGTGCCAGCAGCTGGAGGGATGCGGGACTAACCTACGAGCAGTACTTC.

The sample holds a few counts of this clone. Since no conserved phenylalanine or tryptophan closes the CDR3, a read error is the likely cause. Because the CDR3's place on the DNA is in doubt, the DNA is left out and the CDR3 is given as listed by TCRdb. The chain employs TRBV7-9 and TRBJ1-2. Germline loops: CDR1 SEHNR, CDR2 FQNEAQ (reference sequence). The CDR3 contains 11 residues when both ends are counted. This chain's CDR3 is CASSLDPGAVM.

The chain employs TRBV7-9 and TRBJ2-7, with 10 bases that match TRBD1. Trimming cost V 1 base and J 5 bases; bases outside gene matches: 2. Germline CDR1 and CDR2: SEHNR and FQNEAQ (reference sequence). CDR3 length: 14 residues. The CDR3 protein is CASSLVGQGNEQYF. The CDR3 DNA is TGTGCCAGCAGCTTAGTGGGACAGGGGAACGAGCAGTACTTC.

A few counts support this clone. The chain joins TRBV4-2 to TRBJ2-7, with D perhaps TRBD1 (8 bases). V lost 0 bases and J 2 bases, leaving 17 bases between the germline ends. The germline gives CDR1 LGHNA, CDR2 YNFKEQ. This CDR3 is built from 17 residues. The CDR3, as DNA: TGTGCCAGCAGCCAAGAATGGGGGGGACAGGCTCCCTACGAGCAGTACTTC. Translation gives CASSQEWGGQAPYEQYF.

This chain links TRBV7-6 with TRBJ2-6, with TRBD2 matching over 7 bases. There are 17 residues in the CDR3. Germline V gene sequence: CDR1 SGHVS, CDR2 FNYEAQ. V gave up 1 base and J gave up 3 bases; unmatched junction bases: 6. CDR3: CASSLVSGEGGANVLTF. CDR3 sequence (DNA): TGTGCCAGCAGCTTAGTGAGCGGGGAGGGTGGGGCCAACGTCCTGACTTTC.

CDR3 sequence: CASSLIYNEQFF. The CDR3 nucleotides read TGTGCCAGCAGCTTAATATACAATGAGCAGTTCTTC. The chain combines TRBV7-9 with TRBJ2-1; D remains ambiguous. Germline-derived CDR1 and CDR2 are SEHNR and FQNEAQ (reference sequence). CDR3 size: 12 residues. The V gene lost 2 bases and the J gene lost 4 bases, with 3 bases spanning the gap.

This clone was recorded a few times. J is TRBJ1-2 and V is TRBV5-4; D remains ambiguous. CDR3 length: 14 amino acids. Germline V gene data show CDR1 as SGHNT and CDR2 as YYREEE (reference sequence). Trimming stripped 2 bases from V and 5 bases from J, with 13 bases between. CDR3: CASSLGQVDYGYTF. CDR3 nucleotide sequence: TGTGCCAGCAGCTTAGGGCAGGTTGATTATGGCTACACCTTC.

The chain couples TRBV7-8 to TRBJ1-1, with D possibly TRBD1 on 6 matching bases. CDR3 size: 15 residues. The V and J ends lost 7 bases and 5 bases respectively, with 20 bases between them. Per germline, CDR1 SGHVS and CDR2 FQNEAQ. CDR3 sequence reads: CASTPFGGASTEAFF. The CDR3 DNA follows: TGTGCCAGCACACCATTCGGGGGCGCAAGTACTGAAGCTTTCTTT.